This T cell receptor (beta chain) is from a study of blood T cell repertoires in COVID-19. Study-wide context: Both acute and convalescent COVID-19 samples were obtained from the United States, Italy and Spain. Nucleic acid was either cDNA or gDNA, and it came from T cells, B-cell-depleted T cells, or PBMCs.

Seattle patient enrollment occurred during active infection, with longitudinal follow-up thereafter. Germline V gene lookup returns CDR1 SGHTA and CDR2 FQGNSA. The CDR3 sequence is 18 residues long. J was trimmed by 4 bases and V by 1 base; bases with no gene match: 10. In the authors' workflow: It was from reference gene primer amplification that nucleated cell counts were estimated. Sequenced by immunoSEQ multiplex PCR; TCRdb stores in-frame clones only, minus some. Clonal size and the V and J genes are those of that table, whereas D and trimming came from the DNA. Among about 390,000 clones listed, about 89% were seen once.

V and J are TRBV7-2 and TRBJ1-5, with 10 bases aligning to TRBD1. This receptor was obtained from an older woman with COVID-19, enrolled during active disease. Sequenced: peripheral blood. The CDR3, as DNA: TGTGCCAGCAGCTTAGGGGACAGGGGTGCTAGTTGGAATCAGCCCCAGCATTTT. Its translation is CASSLGDRGASWNQPQHF.